This is a list of T cell receptor beta chains from one sample in a study of blood T cell repertoires in COVID-19. Assay used: immunoSEQ multiplex PCR; TCRdb lists only in-frame clones, some missing. The sample includes about 170,000 clones, 82% of them seen just once. Sample: peripheral blood. The source is a woman aged 80 or over with acute or convalescent COVID-19. The CDR3 runs from the conserved cysteine through the conserved F or W. Some rows have no size entry. The others give once, few or many, or a class for an expanded clone.

v_gene: TRBV19
j_gene: TRBJ2-7
abundance: -
CDR3aa: CASSSLGSSYEQYF

v_gene: TRBV7-9
j_gene: TRBJ2-5
abundance: -
CDR3aa: CASSLARGLAGAETQYF

v_gene: TRBV10-3
j_gene: TRBJ2-3
abundance: -
CDR3aa: CAISARGVSADTQYF

v_gene: TRBV27
j_gene: TRBJ2-7
abundance: -
CDR3aa: CASSLRLAGGTSSYEQYF

v_gene: TRBV7-8
j_gene: TRBJ1-3
abundance: -
CDR3aa: CASSRTGVGIGSGNTIYF

v_gene: TRBV27
j_gene: TRBJ1-1
abundance: -
CDR3aa: CASRTNRGSNTEAFF

v_gene: TRBV6-2/TRBV6-3
j_gene: TRBJ2-1
abundance: once
CDR3aa: CASSYPDNEQFF

v_gene: TRBV29-1
j_gene: TRBJ2-7
abundance: once
CDR3aa: CSVVRQGVMYEQYF

v_gene: TRBV4-1
j_gene: TRBJ1-4
abundance: -
CDR3aa: CASSQEQGREKLFF

v_gene: TRBV30
j_gene: TRBJ1-1
abundance: -
CDR3aa: CAWSPGGGTEAFF

v_gene: TRBV21-1
j_gene: TRBJ2-1
abundance: -
CDR3aa: CANLTRERRREQFF

v_gene: TRBV7-2
j_gene: TRBJ1-3
abundance: many
CDR3aa: CASSLYDSSGNTIYF

v_gene: TRBV7-2
j_gene: TRBJ2-7
abundance: -
CDR3aa: CASSPGLQGARLGYEQYF

v_gene: TRBV5-4
j_gene: TRBJ2-2
abundance: -
CDR3aa: CASSPWEATGELFF

v_gene: TRBV7-5
j_gene: TRBJ1-1
abundance: -
CDR3aa: CVRSSLEARDMNTEAFF

v_gene: TRBV13
j_gene: TRBJ1-6
abundance: -
CDR3aa: CASSSTTGSSPLHF

v_gene: TRBV29-1
j_gene: TRBJ2-3
abundance: -
CDR3aa: CSVQGTDTQYF

v_gene: TRBV5-1
j_gene: TRBJ2-3
abundance: -
CDR3aa: CASSLGVTVTSTTQYF

v_gene: TRBV19
j_gene: TRBJ1-5
abundance: many
CDR3aa: CATRQVGVVSNQPQHF

v_gene: TRBV9
j_gene: TRBJ2-1
abundance: -
CDR3aa: CASSAHEGRNEQFF

v_gene: TRBV6-5
j_gene: TRBJ2-7
abundance: -
CDR3aa: CASRFSAYSYEQYF

v_gene: TRBV14
j_gene: TRBJ2-6
abundance: once
CDR3aa: CASSHFDRGRFAGANVLTF

v_gene: TRBV5-5
j_gene: TRBJ1-2
abundance: -
CDR3aa: CASSLVTDTNYGYTF

v_gene: TRBV7-9
j_gene: TRBJ2-2
abundance: -
CDR3aa: CASSLPRGVDGTGELFF

v_gene: TRBV6-2/TRBV6-3
j_gene: TRBJ2-1
abundance: -
CDR3aa: CASSDGFSGRVYNEQFF

v_gene: TRBV5-1
j_gene: TRBJ1-1
abundance: -
CDR3aa: CASSFSGTVTEAFF

v_gene: TRBV20-1
j_gene: TRBJ1-3
abundance: few
CDR3aa: CSASQIPGNTIYF

v_gene: TRBV28
j_gene: TRBJ1-5
abundance: -
CDR3aa: CASSLFGGRSNQPQHF

v_gene: TRBV5-1
j_gene: TRBJ2-7
abundance: -
CDR3aa: CASSLSSGSYEQYF

v_gene: TRBV6-4
j_gene: TRBJ2-1
abundance: -
CDR3aa: CASSDSVRDKNREQFF

v_gene: TRBV12-5
j_gene: TRBJ1-3
abundance: -
CDR3aa: CASGFNTLVDPGTGNTIYF

v_gene: TRBV19
j_gene: TRBJ2-1
abundance: -
CDR3aa: CASSPGLSYNEQFF

v_gene: TRBV5-1
j_gene: TRBJ2-6
abundance: -
CDR3aa: CASSPSGSGANVLTF

v_gene: TRBV2
j_gene: TRBJ2-3
abundance: -
CDR3aa: CASSPLGTSGTTDTQYF

v_gene: TRBV19
j_gene: TRBJ2-7
abundance: -
CDR3aa: CASSLHSTGTYEQYF

v_gene: TRBV5-4
j_gene: TRBJ1-2
abundance: -
CDR3aa: CASSQGTGAYGYTF

v_gene: TRBV5-1
j_gene: TRBJ2-2
abundance: once
CDR3aa: CASGAGYDTGELFF